The present TCR beta chain was sequenced within a study of read filtering for tumor transcriptome and immune sequencing. The study, taken as a whole, reports: In IR-seq, single-read clonotypes were 65% to 90% of clonotypes but about 3.5% of reads. This fraction held mixed bone marrow immune cells after CD138-negative sorting. RNA-seq captured clonotypes less deeply and reliably than IR-seq.

The CDR3 has 16 residues. Germline values: CDR1 MNHEY, CDR2 SVGAGI. V lost 6 bases, J lost 7 bases, and 22 bases lay in between. The library was built from about 0.4 ug RNA with molecular barcoded adaptors for alpha/delta and beta/gamma chains. TCRdb reprocessed the reads via MiXCR and lists one record per CDR3 protein. This table has roughly 82,000 distinct CDR3 sequences, more than 9% appearing once. Concerning this clonotype itself: Its antigen is as yet unknown. Possible read error: a much larger clone is one base away. This CDR3 fails to terminate in the conserved phenylalanine or tryptophan, so it likely reflects a read error.

The chain recombines TRBV6-5 with TRBJ2-1, with D perhaps TRBD1 or TRBD2 (5 bases each). The sample taken for sequencing was a population of CD138-negative cells sorted from bone marrow. The receptor was isolated from a donor aged 40 or over with multiple myeloma. CDR3 in amino acids: CASSLVSGTPLNEQFL. The CDR3 DNA sequence: TGTGCCAGCAGCCTCGTTTCCGGGACGCCTCTTAATGAGCAGTTCCTC.